Below are 6 T cell receptor beta chains sequenced from a single sample in a study of CD8 T cell repertoires and HIV-1 epitope variants. TCRdb keeps only in-frame clones here, not all; method: immunoSEQ multiplex PCR. Among 5,500 to 6,000 clones listed, around 66% were seen once. These receptors have no known antigen. Specimen: cultured CD8+ T cells derived from PBMCs. These receptor sequences come from a male donor with HIV.

This clone showed up just a few times. V and J are TRBV7-9 and TRBJ1-2; D ambiguous. Germline CDR1 is SEHNR and CDR2 is FQNEAQ (reference sequence). This CDR3 has 13 amino acids. Deletions cut 6 bases from V and 5 bases from J, with 13 bases between. The CDR3 DNA reads as TGTGCCAGCAGTCCGGCGGGGATTTATGGCTACACCTTC. As protein: CASSPAGIYGYTF.

This clone was picked up a small number of times. V is TRBV6-5 and J is TRBJ2-2; D unresolved. The CDR3 contains 14 residues. V was cut by 0 bases and J by 1 base, with 3 bases left in between. Germline V CDR1 and CDR2: MNHEY, SVGAGI. CDR3 nucleotides: TGTGCCAGCAGTTACTCGCTGAACACCGGGGAGCTGTTTTTT. Translated, it gives CASSYSLNTGELFF.

Only a few counts were recorded for this clone. V gene TRBV6-1 combines with J gene TRBJ2-7; D call uncertain. The CDR3 has 13 residues. The V and J ends lost 0 bases and 4 bases respectively, with 7 bases between them. Germline loops: CDR1 MNHNS, CDR2 SASEGT. This chain's CDR3 is CASSEATAYEQYF. Written as DNA, the CDR3 is TGTGCCAGCAGTGAAGCGACCGCATACGAGCAGTACTTC.

The chain couples TRBV7-3 to TRBJ1-5; D not resolved. The CDR3 length is 16 residues. Germline-derived CDR1 and CDR2 are SGHTA and FQGTGA. V shed 1 base and J shed 2 bases, with 12 bases lying between them. The CDR3 DNA reads TGTGCCAGCAGCTTAAATGGAGGGTTGCGCAATCAGCCCCAGCATTTT. This encodes CASSLNGGLRNQPQHF.

The rearrangement links TRBV15 to TRBJ2-3; 10 bases line up with TRBD2. With V trimmed by 2 bases and J by 0 bases, 8 bases remained unmatched. The CDR3 consists of 18 residues. Per the germline V gene, CDR1 is LNHNV and CDR2 is YYDKDF (reference sequence). The CDR3 loop is CATSRSILAGTSTDTQYF. Written as DNA, the CDR3 is TGTGCCACCAGCAGATCGATACTAGCGGGAACTAGCACAGATACGCAGTATTTT.

Only a few counts were recorded for this clone. The chain joins TRBV6-5 to TRBJ2-7; D assignment may be TRBD1 or TRBD2 (5 bases each). The V gene's germline CDR1 is MNHEY and CDR2 SVGAGI. V was shortened by 3 bases and J by 7 bases, with 13 bases between the two germline ends. There are 13 residues in the CDR3. The CDR3 region has the DNA TGTGCCAGCAGTTATGCAGGGAGTGGAGAGCAGTACTTC. Its translation: CASSYAGSGEQYF.